The rows below give T cell receptor beta chains drawn from one sample of a study of cytotoxic CD8 clonotypes in ibrutinib-treated CLL. The assay was immunoSEQ multiplex PCR, and TCRdb's table has in-frame clones only and misses some. The data contain about 130,000 clones, 80% to 85% of them seen just once; the ten biggest clones take up about 3.3%. The specimen was PBMCs, collected after 24 months of ibrutinib treatment. Source of these receptors: a human donor with chronic lymphocytic leukemia. Each CDR3 is given without its conserved first and last residue.

j_call v_call cdr3_aa
TRBJ1-2 TRBV5-1 ASSLSRDRGYGYT
TRBJ1-1 TRBV9 ASSVDGARATEAF
TRBJ1-6 TRBV28 ASRRNSPLH
TRBJ1-6 TRBV4-3 ASSQVPGQTNSPLH
TRBJ1-1 TRBV2 AYKGLVIMNTEAF
TRBJ2-3 TRBV10-3 AISTPDLDTQY
TRBJ1-5 TRBV19 ASSMLGQPQH
TRBJ2-7 TRBV10-3 AISEGTAFYEQY
TRBJ1-1 TRBV28 ASSGTGQGRVTEAF
TRBJ2-5 TRBV10-2 ATKQGSSETQY
TRBJ1-6 TRBV7-9 ASSLALRNSPLH
TRBJ1-1 TRBV18 ASSPARESLPF
TRBJ2-5 TRBV9 ASSVDSEETQY
TRBJ1-2 TRBV19 ASSIGRNGYT
NA TRBV19 ASSTRRQGEGYEQY
TRBJ1-5 TRBV19 ASSMRSYSNQPQH
TRBJ2-3 TRBV6-5 ASSIASGGVDTQY